Listed below are T cell receptor beta chains from one sample, sequenced in a study of blood T cells in healthy people across ages. TCRdb reprocessed the 5' RACE reads with MiXCR, giving one entry per CDR3 protein. The sample contains approximately 1.5 million distinct CDR3 sequences, approximately 43% of which appear only once. Sequencing used blood. Receptors were obtained from a woman between 18 and 29 years old in good health. The conserved cysteine and the conserved F or W are not part of the CDR3 here.

j_call: TRBJ2-1; v_call: TRBV9; cdr3_aa: ASSVTGQGSYNEQF
j_call: TRBJ2-1; v_call: TRBV4-3; cdr3_aa: ASSQVGMTGDEQF
j_call: TRBJ2-1; v_call: TRBV11-2; cdr3_aa: ASSSGLAGGSSYNEQF
j_call: TRBJ1-5; v_call: TRBV20-1; cdr3_aa: SARDTGQGMGQPQH
j_call: TRBJ2-1; v_call: TRBV12-3/TRBV12-4; cdr3_aa: ASSSQGEQF
j_call: TRBJ2-5; v_call: TRBV12-3/TRBV12-4; cdr3_aa: ASSWGSGRDETQY
j_call: .; v_call: TRBV9; cdr3_aa: ASSGRIRGGSYNEQY
j_call: TRBJ2-3; v_call: TRBV14; cdr3_aa: ASSQLFQGSTDTQY
j_call: TRBJ2-1; v_call: TRBV7-9; cdr3_aa: ASSLVRGIDNEQF
j_call: TRBJ2-5; v_call: TRBV7-8; cdr3_aa: ASSPGEGGEQY
j_call: TRBJ2-7; v_call: TRBV5-1; cdr3_aa: ASSLGTSSSYEQY
j_call: TRBJ2-4; v_call: TRBV7-2; cdr3_aa: ASSLRYARDGVAKNIQY
j_call: TRBJ2-2; v_call: TRBV5-1; cdr3_aa: ASSPTGAATGELF
j_call: .; v_call: TRBV6-2/TRBV6-3; cdr3_aa: ASSYSPVVLSLYEQY
j_call: TRBJ1-1; v_call: TRBV7-6; cdr3_aa: ASSLDQGDKNTEAF
j_call: TRBJ2-7; v_call: TRBV28; cdr3_aa: ASSIRDFAYEQY
j_call: TRBJ2-7; v_call: TRBV7-2; cdr3_aa: ASSPVALSSYEQY
j_call: TRBJ1-2; v_call: TRBV13; cdr3_aa: ASSTTESNYGYT
j_call: TRBJ1-2; v_call: TRBV20-1; cdr3_aa: SARVQDRGFGYT
j_call: TRBJ1-5; v_call: TRBV15; cdr3_aa: ATSRLPGTGDRNQPQH
j_call: TRBJ1-1; v_call: TRBV6-6; cdr3_aa: ASSYSNFPSEAF
j_call: TRBJ1-5; v_call: TRBV7-2; cdr3_aa: ASSLDAREDQPQH
j_call: TRBJ1-1; v_call: TRBV27; cdr3_aa: ASSLQRQTEAF
j_call: TRBJ2-5; v_call: TRBV11-2; cdr3_aa: ASSFQAETQY